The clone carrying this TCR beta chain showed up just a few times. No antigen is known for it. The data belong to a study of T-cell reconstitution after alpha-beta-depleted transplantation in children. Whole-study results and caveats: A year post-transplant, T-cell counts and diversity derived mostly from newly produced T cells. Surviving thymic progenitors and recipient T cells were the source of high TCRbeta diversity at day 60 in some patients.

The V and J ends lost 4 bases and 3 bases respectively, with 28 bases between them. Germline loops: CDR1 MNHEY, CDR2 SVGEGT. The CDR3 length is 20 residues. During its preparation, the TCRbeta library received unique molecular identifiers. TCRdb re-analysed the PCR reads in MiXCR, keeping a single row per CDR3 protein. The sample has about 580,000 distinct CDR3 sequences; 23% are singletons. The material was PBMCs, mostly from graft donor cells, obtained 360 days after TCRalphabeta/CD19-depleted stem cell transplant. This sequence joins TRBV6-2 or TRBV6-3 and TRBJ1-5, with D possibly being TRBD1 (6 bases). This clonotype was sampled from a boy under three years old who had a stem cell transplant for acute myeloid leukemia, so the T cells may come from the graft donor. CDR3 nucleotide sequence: TGTGCCAGCAGTTTCAAACGGGGGGGAGGGGGTATAACCTTCAATCAGCCCCAGCATTTT. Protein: CASSFKRGGGGITFNQPQHF.